Each of the 15 T cell receptor beta chains below was sequenced from the same sample in a study of blood T cell repertoires in COVID-19. Only in-frame clones appear in the TCRdb table, and some are missing; sequencing was by immunoSEQ multiplex PCR. The sample shows 250,000 to 350,000 clones, 70% to 85% of them seen only once. The sample comprised peripheral blood. The source is a human donor with COVID-19, enrolled during active disease. The donor label of this sample is uncertain.

The chain links TRBV7-6 to TRBJ1-2; TRBD1 matches at 7 bases. Germline V CDR1 and CDR2: SGHVS, FNYEAQ. This CDR3 contains 16 residues. The junction had 14 bases not matched to a gene; V was cut back by 5 bases and J by 5 bases. In DNA, the CDR3 is TGTGCCAGCAGCCGGGACAGACAGGAGGGGGATTATGGCTACACCTTC. Amino acid sequence: CASSRDRQEGDYGYTF.

A single count supports this clone. This chain connects TRBV29-1 to TRBJ1-2, with 8 bases fitting TRBD1. V was clipped by 3 bases and J by 5 bases; unmatched bases: 8. The CDR3 extends over 14 amino acids. CDR1 and CDR2 (germline): SQVTM, ANQGSEA. In nucleotides, the CDR3 is TGCAGCGTTGAGGGATGGGACAGGCTTTATGGCTACACCTTC. It yields the protein CSVEGWDRLYGYTF. The entire variable domain, with the rest obtained from reference TRBV29-1 and TRBJ1-2, is as follows: SAVISQKPSRDICQRGTSLTIQCQVDSQVTMMFWYRQQPGQSLTLIATANQGSEATYESGFVIDKFPISRPNLTFSTLTVSNMSPEDSSIYLCSVEGWDRLYGYTFGSGTRLTVV.

The chain is built from TRBV10-2 and TRBJ2-5, with D possibly being TRBD1 (5 bases). V was cut by 7 bases and J by 4 bases, with 13 bases left in between. CDR1 WSHSY and CDR2 SAAADI come from the germline V gene. The CDR3 sequence is 13 residues long. The CDR3 here is CASTRQRPETQYF. The CDR3 nucleotides are TGCGCCAGCACCAGACAGCGACCAGAGACCCAGTACTTC.

The rearrangement uses TRBV11-1 and TRBJ2-3; unclear D gene. This CDR3 region has 14 residues. Germline CDR1 and CDR2: SGHAT and FQDESV (reference sequence). Trimming shortened V by 9 bases and J by 2 bases, and 15 bases separated the two germline ends. The CDR3 protein is CASTRGTFTDTQYF. CDR3 in DNA: TGTGCCAGTACGCGCGGCACCTTCACAGATACGCAGTATTTT.

The genes are TRBV24-1 and TRBJ2-1, with D perhaps matching TRBD2 (5 bases). The CDR3 sequence is 14 residues long. Trimming took off 2 bases at V and 7 bases at J, with 11 bases between the two ends. CDR1 KGHDR and CDR2 SFDVKD come from the germline V gene. The CDR3 spells CATSDSQRRNEQFF. The CDR3 bases are TGTGCCACCAGTGATTCTCAGCGGAGGAATGAGCAGTTCTTC.

The chain carries TRBV5-4 and TRBJ2-1, with 7 bases fitting TRBD1. J was trimmed by 7 bases and V by 4 bases; bases with no gene match: 14. The CDR3 sequence is 16 residues long. Per germline, CDR1 SGHNT and CDR2 YYREEE (reference sequence). The CDR3 DNA follows: TGTGCCAGCAGCCCTACGGGACAGTTCCTGGGGAATGAGCAGTTCTTC. Translated, it gives CASSPTGQFLGNEQFF.

The V and J genes are TRBV5-1 and TRBJ2-3; tentatively, D is TRBD1 (6 bases). There are 15 residues in the CDR3. Germline V gives CDR1 SGHRS, CDR2 YFSETQ. Trimming took off 4 bases at V and 3 bases at J, with 15 bases between the two ends. In DNA form, the CDR3 reads TGCGCCAGCAGCCCTCGAGGCCAGGGGACAGATACGCAGTATTTT. This codes for CASSPRGQGTDTQYF.

With regard to this clone: The junction differs from germline at one of its ends, possibly a read error. V usage is TRBV20-1 and J usage is TRBJ1-1; tentatively, D is TRBD1 (6 bases). The CDR3 extends over 10 amino acids. Germline values: CDR1 DFQATT, CDR2 SNEGSKA (reference sequence). The DNA for the CDR3 is TGCAGTGCCCGAAGGTCCCACAGGGCCTTT. As protein: CSARRSHRAF.

V usage is TRBV30 and J usage is TRBJ1-2; TRBD1 matches at 7 bases. CDR1 and CDR2 (germline): GTSNPN, SVGIG (reference sequence). This CDR3 spans 16 amino acids. After removal of 1 base from V and 4 bases from J, the junction contained 12 bases not matched to a gene. DNA of the CDR3: TGTGCCTGGAGTGGTGTCAGGGGGTTAGGGGGCTATGGCTACACCTTC. This sequence encodes CAWSGVRGLGGYGYTF.

This clone was observed a few times. The rearrangement joins TRBV4-3 to TRBJ2-7; the D gene is possibly TRBD1 (6 bases). The ends were cut back, 0 bases at V and 0 bases at J, with 12 bases in the middle. The CDR3 is 16 amino acids. The germline CDR1 and CDR2 sequences are LGHNA and YSLEER. This chain's CDR3 is CASSQEANRDSYEQYF. CDR3 sequence (DNA): TGCGCCAGCAGCCAAGAGGCGAACAGGGACTCCTACGAGCAGTACTTC.

The sample holds one count of this clone. This chain connects TRBV29-1 to TRBJ1-4, with 7 bases fitting TRBD1. This CDR3 has 15 residues. V was clipped by 7 bases and J by 5 bases; unmatched bases: 13. The germline V gene has CDR1 SQVTM and CDR2 ANQGSEA. CDR3 amino acids: CSGLRRDSENEKLFF. As DNA, the CDR3 is TGCAGCGGATTACGCCGGGACAGCGAAAATGAAAAACTGTTTTTT.

This clone was counted between two and nine times. This rearrangement joins TRBV9 to TRBJ1-2; 8 nucleotides align to TRBD1. This CDR3 is built from 14 residues. V shed 4 bases, J shed 8 bases, and the junction held 10 bases outside the gene matches. The germline CDR1 and CDR2 sequences are SGDLS and YYNGEE. CDR3 sequence: CASSPRTGIRGYTF. The CDR3, as DNA: TGTGCCAGCAGCCCGAGGACAGGGATAAGGGGCTACACCTTC. Filled out from reference TRBV9 and TRBJ1-2, the complete variable domain reads DSGVTQTPKHLITATGQRVTLRCSPRSGDLSVYWYQQSLDQGLQFLIQYYNGEERAKGNILERFSAQQFPDLHSELNLSSLELGDSALYFCASSPRTGIRGYTFGSGTRLTVV.

V is TRBV7-8 and J is TRBJ2-7; possible D gene TRBD2, 6 bases. Trimming cost V 3 bases and J 0 bases, with 15 bases left between them. The CDR3 covers 16 residues. Germline loops: CDR1 SGHVS, CDR2 FQNEAQ. Here the CDR3 reads CASSFTAGPLSYEQYF. The CDR3 DNA is TGTGCCAGCAGCTTTACGGCGGGACCCCTCTCCTACGAGCAGTACTTC.

The chain links TRBV28 to TRBJ2-1, with D maybe TRBD1 (6 bases). The CDR3 has 16 residues. Germline V gives CDR1 MDHEN, CDR2 SYDVKM. Trimming cost V 0 bases and J 7 bases, with 16 bases left between them. CDR3 residues: CASSLWEEGTKNEQFF. The CDR3 coding sequence is TGTGCCAGCAGTTTATGGGAGGAAGGGACAAAGAATGAGCAGTTCTTC.

The genes are TRBV7-2 and TRBJ1-5; 7 positions agree with TRBD1. Trimming cost V 2 bases and J 4 bases; bases outside gene matches: 2. The CDR3 runs 14 residues. Germline V CDR1 and CDR2: SGHTA, FQGNSA. The CDR3 sequence: CASSLRDSNQPQHF. CDR3 DNA sequence: TGTGCCAGCAGCTTAAGGGACAGTAATCAGCCCCAGCATTTT.